A single sample is the source of the 9 T cell receptor beta chains below, sequenced in a study of CD8 T cell repertoires and HIV-1 epitope variants. Profiling relied on immunoSEQ multiplex PCR, and the TCRdb table lists in-frame clones only, not all of them. The table records tens of thousands of clones, 74% of them present only once. Sequenced sample: uncultured baseline CD8+ T cells from peripheral blood mononuclear cells (PBMCs). The receptors derive from a male donor with HIV.

This clone was observed a handful of times. The chain links TRBV15 to TRBJ1-4; 7 nucleotides match TRBD1. Per germline, CDR1 LNHNV and CDR2 YYDKDF (reference sequence). The CDR3 extends over 16 amino acids. J lost 8 bases, V lost 4 bases, and 13 bases had no gene match. The CDR3 region has the DNA TGTGCCACCAGCACCCGACTGGGGCAGGGGGACGAAAAACTGTTTTTT. This gives the protein CATSTRLGQGDEKLFF.

This sequence joins TRBV7-8 and TRBJ2-7, with 11 bases lining up with TRBD2. V shed 0 bases and J 3 bases; nucleotides not matched to a gene: 7. Germline V gene sequence: CDR1 SGHVS, CDR2 FQNEAQ. This CDR3 is built from 17 residues. The CDR3 nucleotides read TGTGCCAGCAGCTTAGCCGACCTAGCGGGGGGATTCTACGAGCAGTACTTC. Translating gives CASSLADLAGGFYEQYF. Supplemented by reference TRBV7-8 and TRBJ2-7, the full variable domain reads GAGVSQSPRYKVAKRGQDVALRCDPISGHVSLFWYQQALGQGPEFLTYFQNEAQLDKSGLPSDRFFAERPEGSVSTLKIQRTQQEDSAVYLCASSLADLAGGFYEQYFGPGTRLTVT.

This clone was seen ten or more times. This chain links TRBV27 with TRBJ2-7; 8 bases match TRBD1. J lost 5 bases, V lost 2 bases, and 8 bases had no gene match. CDR3 size: 15 residues. The germline V gene has CDR1 MNHEY and CDR2 SMNVEV (reference sequence). For the CDR3, the DNA is TGTGCCAGCAGTTTACAATCGACAGGGGACCACGAGCAGTACTTC. Its translation: CASSLQSTGDHEQYF.

By sample fraction, this clone is large. This chain uses TRBV28 with TRBJ1-2; weak D call: TRBD1 (5 bases). The germline CDR1 and CDR2 sequences are MDHEN and SYDVKM. Trimming removed 5 bases from V and 3 bases from J, with 19 bases in between. The CDR3 covers 16 residues. Written as DNA, the CDR3 is TGTGCCAGCAGTATACGCCCGACAGATTTCGACTATGGCTACACCTTC. It is translated as CASSIRPTDFDYGYTF.

This clone came up once. One end of the junction varies from germline; a read error may be responsible. The gene calls are TRBV18 and TRBJ2-5; the D is unclear. The CDR3 covers 12 residues. Germline V lookup: CDR1 KGHSH, CDR2 LQKENI. CDR3 loop: CASSPQERDRHF. The CDR3 DNA sequence: TGTGCCAGCTCACCACAAGAAAGGGATCGCCACTTC.

The V and J genes are TRBV27 and TRBJ2-2; the D call may be TRBD1 or TRBD2 (7 bases each). The germline gives CDR1 MNHEY, CDR2 SMNVEV (reference sequence). Trimming took 5 bases from V and 6 from J, leaving 13 bases between them. The CDR3 spans 14 residues. The DNA for the CDR3 is TGTGCCAGCAGTAACCCAGGGGGGGCCGGGGAGCTGTTTTTT. Protein sequence: CASSNPGGAGELFF.

CDR3 bases: TGTGCCAGCAGCTTAGTGGGCAGTAATGAAAAACTGTTTTTT. This codes for CASSLVGSNEKLFF. The V gene is TRBV7-9, the J gene TRBJ1-4; D is unclear. The V gene lost 1 base and the J gene lost 4 bases, with 7 bases spanning the gap. The CDR3 consists of 14 residues. Germline CDR1 reads SEHNR; CDR2 reads FQNEAQ (reference sequence).

There are a few counts of this clone. CDR3 coding DNA: TGTGCCAGCAGCTTGGAGGGGGCTCGGGCCAAAAACATTCAGTACTTC. It yields the protein CASSLEGARAKNIQYF. The chain joins TRBV5-8 to TRBJ2-4; 7 nucleotides line up with TRBD1. J was trimmed by 1 base and V by 0 bases; bases with no gene match: 4. Germline CDR1 reads SGHTS; CDR2 reads YDEGEE. The CDR3 covers 16 residues.

The chain couples TRBV10-3 to TRBJ2-7, with D possibly being TRBD2 (6 bases). CDR1 ENHRY and CDR2 SYGVKD come from the germline V gene. Trimming cost V 10 bases and J 0 bases, with 16 bases left between them. The CDR3 length is 14 residues. This CDR3 is CATQAGGASYEQYF. The CDR3 DNA is TGTGCCACACAGGCAGGCGGGGCCTCCTACGAGCAGTACTTC.